This TCR beta chain came from a study of CD4 T cells in relation to SARS-CoV-2 and coronaviruses. Study results and caveats: Monoreactive clones expanded significantly more to SARS-CoV-2 than crossreactive clones did. Crossreactivity was assessed only for spike protein, not other viral proteins.

Before the COVID-19 pandemic, during about 2011-2019, CD4+ T cells were taken from unexposed donors. After ten to eleven days of culture, CD4+ T cells were isolated. TCRdb's table, derived via immunoSEQ multiplex PCR, lists solely in-frame clones and lacks some. The repertoire holds more than 20,000 clones, with about 80% as singletons. Note on this clone: The antigen is undetermined.

Germline values: CDR1 GTSNPN, CDR2 SVGIG (reference sequence). Between the trimmed V and J ends, which lost 2 bases and 1 base, there was a span of 15 bases. There are 15 residues in the CDR3. The TCR was taken from a human donor in good health. Sample: CD4+ T cells from PBMCs, cultured in vitro. The J gene is TRBJ2-7, the V gene TRBV30, with D possibly being TRBD1 (6 bases). CDR3 region: CAWSFRTVPSYEQYF. The CDR3, as DNA: TGTGCCTGGAGTTTTAGGACAGTGCCTTCCTACGAGCAGTACTTC.